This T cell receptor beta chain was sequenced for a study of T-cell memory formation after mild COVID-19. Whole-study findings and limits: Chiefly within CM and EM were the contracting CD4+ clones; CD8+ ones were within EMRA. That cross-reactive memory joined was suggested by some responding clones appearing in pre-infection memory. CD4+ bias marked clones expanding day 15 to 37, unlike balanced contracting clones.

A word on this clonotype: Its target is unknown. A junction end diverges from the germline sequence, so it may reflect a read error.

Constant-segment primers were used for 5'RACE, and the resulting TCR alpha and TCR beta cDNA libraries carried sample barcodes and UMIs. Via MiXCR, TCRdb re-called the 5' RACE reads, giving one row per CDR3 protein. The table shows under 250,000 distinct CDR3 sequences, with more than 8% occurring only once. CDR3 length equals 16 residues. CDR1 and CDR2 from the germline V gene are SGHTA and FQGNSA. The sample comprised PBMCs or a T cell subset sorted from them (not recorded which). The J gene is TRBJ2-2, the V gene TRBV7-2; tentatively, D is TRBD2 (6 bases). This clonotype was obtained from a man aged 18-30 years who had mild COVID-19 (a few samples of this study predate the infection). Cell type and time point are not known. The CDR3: CASSRRAGGNAGELFF. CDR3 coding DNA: TGTGCCAGCAGCCGCCGTGCAGGAGGGAACGCCGGGGAGCTGTTTTTT.